A single sample gave rise to the 5 T cell receptor beta chains below, sequenced in a study of cytomegalovirus exposure and HLA in healthy donors. PCR employed 60 Vbeta and 13 Jbeta primers. Sequencing was performed with immunoSEQ multiplex PCR; in TCRdb, only in-frame clones are kept and a portion is missing. The table lists 180,000 or so clones, 70% to 85% of them singletons. The sample comprised PBMCs. Source of these receptors: a human donor in good health.

The rearrangement joins TRBV5-1 to TRBJ2-7, with D tentatively TRBD1 (7 bases). The CDR3 sequence is 20 residues long. V lost 3 bases to trimming and J lost 2 bases, with 30 bases between them. Germline assignment: CDR1 SGHRS and CDR2 YFSETQ. DNA of the CDR3: TGCGCCAGCAGCTCCAGTCTTCCACAGGGGTTCGGGCGGGATACCTACGAGCAGTACTTC. Protein product: CASSSSLPQGFGRDTYEQYF.

The rearrangement joins TRBV6-5 to TRBJ1-5; TRBD1 is a possible D gene (6 bases). This CDR3 has 15 amino acids. Trimming shortened V by 5 bases and J by 0 bases, and 11 bases separated the two germline ends. Germline V gene sequence: CDR1 MNHEY, CDR2 SVGAGI. The CDR3 nucleotides read TGTGCCAGCAGTGGGAACAGGGATAGCAATCAGCCCCAGCATTTT. Amino acid sequence: CASSGNRDSNQPQHF.

The V and J genes are TRBV10-3 and TRBJ1-1; 8 nucleotides match TRBD1. The germline gives CDR1 ENHRY, CDR2 SYGVKD. The CDR3 is 13 residues long. V lost 9 bases to trimming and J lost 2 bases; unmatched junction nucleotides: 5. The CDR3 nucleotides read TGTGCCATGGGACAGGATTTTAACACTGAAGCTTTCTTT. This sequence encodes CAMGQDFNTEAFF.

This clone was observed a few times. The gene calls are TRBV18 and TRBJ1-1; 10 bases are shared with TRBD1. The CDR3 runs 17 residues. CDR1 is KGHSH, CDR2 LQKENI, per germline. Trimming cost V 6 bases and J 1 base; bases outside gene matches: 11. The CDR3 DNA reads TGTGCCAGCTCGATTGGTCGGGACAGGGGACAGAACACTGAAGCTTTCTTT. This codes for CASSIGRDRGQNTEAFF.

The rearrangement joins TRBV11-2 to TRBJ1-2; the D gene is possibly TRBD1 (6 bases). Germline CDR1 reads SGHAT; CDR2 reads FQNNGV. V was clipped by 5 bases and J by 0 bases, with 13 bases between them. The CDR3 is made up of 15 amino acids. Here the CDR3 reads CASSQGRLTNYGYTF. In DNA form, the CDR3 reads TGTGCCAGCAGCCAGGGGAGACTCACTAACTATGGCTACACCTTC.